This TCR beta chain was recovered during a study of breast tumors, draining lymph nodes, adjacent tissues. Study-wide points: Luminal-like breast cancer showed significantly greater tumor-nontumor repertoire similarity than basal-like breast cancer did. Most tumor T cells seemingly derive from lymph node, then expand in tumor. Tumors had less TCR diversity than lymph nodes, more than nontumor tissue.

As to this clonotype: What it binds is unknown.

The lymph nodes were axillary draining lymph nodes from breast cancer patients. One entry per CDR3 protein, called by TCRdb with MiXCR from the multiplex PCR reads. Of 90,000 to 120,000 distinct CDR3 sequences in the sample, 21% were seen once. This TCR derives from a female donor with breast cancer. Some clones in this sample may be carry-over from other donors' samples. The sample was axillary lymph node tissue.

DNA of the CDR3: TGCGCCAGCAGCTTGGCCAGAGGAGGCAGGTCTAATCAACCCCTCCACTTT. Its protein product is CASSLARGGRSNQPLHF. J is TRBJ1-6 and V is TRBV5-1, with unresolved D. This CDR3 region has 17 residues. Germline V gives CDR1 SGHRS, CDR2 YFSETQ. The V end was cut by 0 bases, the J end by 12 bases, with 22 bases between.